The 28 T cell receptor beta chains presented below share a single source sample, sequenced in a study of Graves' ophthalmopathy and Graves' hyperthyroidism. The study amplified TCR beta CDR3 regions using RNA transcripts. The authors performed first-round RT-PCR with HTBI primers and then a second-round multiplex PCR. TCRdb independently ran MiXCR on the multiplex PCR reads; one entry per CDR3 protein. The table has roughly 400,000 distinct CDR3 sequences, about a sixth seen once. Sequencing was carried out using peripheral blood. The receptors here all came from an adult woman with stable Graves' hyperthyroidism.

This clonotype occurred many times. The CDR3: CSASKLAGEQETQYF. CDR3 DNA: TGCAGTGCTAGTAAACTAGCGGGCGAACAAGAGACCCAGTACTTC. The chain couples TRBV20-1 to TRBJ2-5, with 9 nucleotides matching TRBD2. CDR3 length equals 15 residues. Trimming cost V 3 bases and J 2 bases; bases outside gene matches: 7. The germline gives CDR1 DFQATT, CDR2 SNEGSKA (reference sequence).

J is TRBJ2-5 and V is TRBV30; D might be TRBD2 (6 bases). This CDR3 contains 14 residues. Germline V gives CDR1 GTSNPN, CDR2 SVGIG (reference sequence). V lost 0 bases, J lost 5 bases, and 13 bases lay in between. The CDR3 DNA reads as TGTGCCTGGAGTGTACTGGGACTTCTTGAGACCCAGTACTTC. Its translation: CAWSVLGLLETQYF.

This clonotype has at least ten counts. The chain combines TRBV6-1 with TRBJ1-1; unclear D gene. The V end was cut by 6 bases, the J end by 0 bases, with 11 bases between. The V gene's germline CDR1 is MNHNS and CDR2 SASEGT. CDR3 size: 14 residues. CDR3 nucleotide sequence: TGTGCCAGCAGAGATCGGGGATTGAACACTGAAGCTTTCTTT. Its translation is CASRDRGLNTEAFF.

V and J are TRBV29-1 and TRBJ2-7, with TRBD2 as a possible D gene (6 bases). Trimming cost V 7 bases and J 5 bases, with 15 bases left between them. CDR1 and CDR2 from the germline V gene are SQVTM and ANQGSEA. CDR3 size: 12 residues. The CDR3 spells CSAATSMDEQYF. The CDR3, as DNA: TGCAGCGCCGCGACTAGTATGGACGAGCAGTACTTC.

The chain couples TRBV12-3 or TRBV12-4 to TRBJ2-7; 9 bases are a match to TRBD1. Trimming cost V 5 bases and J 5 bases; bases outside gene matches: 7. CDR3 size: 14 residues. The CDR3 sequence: CASSPGTGSHEQYF. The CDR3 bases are TGTGCCAGCAGTCCAGGGACAGGGTCCCACGAGCAGTACTTC.

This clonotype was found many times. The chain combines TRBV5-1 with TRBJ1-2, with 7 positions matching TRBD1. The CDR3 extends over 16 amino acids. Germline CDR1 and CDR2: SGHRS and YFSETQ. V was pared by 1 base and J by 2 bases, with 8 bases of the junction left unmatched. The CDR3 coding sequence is TGCGCCAGCAGCTTGACCCCGGGACAGCTAAACTATGGCTACACCTTC. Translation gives CASSLTPGQLNYGYTF.

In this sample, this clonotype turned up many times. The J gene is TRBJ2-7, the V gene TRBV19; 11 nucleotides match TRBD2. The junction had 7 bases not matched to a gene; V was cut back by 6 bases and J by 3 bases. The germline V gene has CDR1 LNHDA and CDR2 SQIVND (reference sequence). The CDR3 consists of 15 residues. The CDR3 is CASSRTSGFLYEQYF. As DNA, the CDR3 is TGTGCCAGTAGCCGGACTAGCGGGTTCCTCTACGAGCAGTACTTC.

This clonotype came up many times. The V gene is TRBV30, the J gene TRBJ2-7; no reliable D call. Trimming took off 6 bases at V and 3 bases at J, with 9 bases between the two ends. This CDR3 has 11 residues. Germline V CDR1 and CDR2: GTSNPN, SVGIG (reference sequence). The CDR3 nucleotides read TGTGCCTGTACAGTGGGCTACGAGCAGTACTTC. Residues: CACTVGYEQYF. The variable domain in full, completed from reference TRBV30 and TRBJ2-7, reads SQTIHQWPATLVQPVGSPLSLECTVEGTSNPNLYWYRQAAGRGLQLLFYSVGIGQISSEVPQNLSASRPQDRQFILSSKKLLLSDSGFYLCACTVGYEQYFGPGTRLTVT.

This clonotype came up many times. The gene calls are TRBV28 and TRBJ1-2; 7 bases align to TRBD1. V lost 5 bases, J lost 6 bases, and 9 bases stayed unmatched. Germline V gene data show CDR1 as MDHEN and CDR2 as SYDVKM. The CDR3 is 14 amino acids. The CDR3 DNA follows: TGTGCCAGCAGTGAGGGGGCAGGGAGAGATGGCTACACCTTC. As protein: CASSEGAGRDGYTF.

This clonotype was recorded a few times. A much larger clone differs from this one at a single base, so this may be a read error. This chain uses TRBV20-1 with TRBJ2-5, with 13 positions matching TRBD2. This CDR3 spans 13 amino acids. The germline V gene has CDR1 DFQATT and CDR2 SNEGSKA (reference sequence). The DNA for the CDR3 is TGCGGTGCTAGGACTAGCGGGAGAGTGCCCCAGTACTTC. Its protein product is CGARTSGRVPQYF.

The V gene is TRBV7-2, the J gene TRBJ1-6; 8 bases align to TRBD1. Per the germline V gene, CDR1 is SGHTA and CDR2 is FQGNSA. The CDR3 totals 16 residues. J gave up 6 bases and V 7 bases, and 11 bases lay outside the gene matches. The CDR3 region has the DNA TGTGCCAGCAATGACAGGGGAGGTCAGACTAATTCACCCCTCCACTTT. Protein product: CASNDRGGQTNSPLHF.

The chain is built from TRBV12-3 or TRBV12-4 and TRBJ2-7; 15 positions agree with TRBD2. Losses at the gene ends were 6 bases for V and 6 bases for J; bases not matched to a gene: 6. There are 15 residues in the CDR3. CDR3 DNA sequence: TGTGCCAGCAGGCCGCCGGGACTAGCGGGAGGCGAGCAGTACTTC. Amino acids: CASRPPGLAGGEQYF.

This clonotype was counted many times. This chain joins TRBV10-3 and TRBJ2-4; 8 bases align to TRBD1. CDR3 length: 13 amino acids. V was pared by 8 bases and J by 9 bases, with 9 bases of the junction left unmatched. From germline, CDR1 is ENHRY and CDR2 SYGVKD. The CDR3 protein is CAIARGLGGIQYF. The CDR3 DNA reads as TGTGCCATCGCCAGGGGGCTCGGGGGCATTCAGTACTTC.

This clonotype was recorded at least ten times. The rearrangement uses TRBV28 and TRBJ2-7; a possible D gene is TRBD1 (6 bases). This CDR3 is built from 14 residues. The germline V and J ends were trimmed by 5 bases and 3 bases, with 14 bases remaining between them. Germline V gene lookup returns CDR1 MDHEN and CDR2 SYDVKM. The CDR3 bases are TGTGCCAGCAGTACCGGCGACAGGCACTACGAGCAGTACTTC. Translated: CASSTGDRHYEQYF.

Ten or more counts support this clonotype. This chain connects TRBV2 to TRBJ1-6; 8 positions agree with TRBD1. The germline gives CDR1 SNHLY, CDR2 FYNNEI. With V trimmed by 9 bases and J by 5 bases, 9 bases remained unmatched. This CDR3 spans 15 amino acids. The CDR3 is CARRQGTMDNSPLHF. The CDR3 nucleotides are TGTGCCAGGCGACAGGGGACAATGGATAATTCACCCCTCCACTTT.

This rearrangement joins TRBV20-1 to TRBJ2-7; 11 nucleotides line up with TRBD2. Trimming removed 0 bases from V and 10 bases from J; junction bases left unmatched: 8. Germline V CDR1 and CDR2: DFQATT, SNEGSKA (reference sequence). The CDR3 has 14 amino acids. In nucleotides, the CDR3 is TGCAGTGCTAGAGATGGACTAGCGGGTTTATTTCAGTACTTC. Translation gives CSARDGLAGLFQYF.

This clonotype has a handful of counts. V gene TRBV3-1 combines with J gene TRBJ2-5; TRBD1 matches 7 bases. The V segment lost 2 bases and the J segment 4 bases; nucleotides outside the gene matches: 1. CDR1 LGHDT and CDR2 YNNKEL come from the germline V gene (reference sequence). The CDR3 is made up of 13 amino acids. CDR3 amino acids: CASSQRDRETQYF. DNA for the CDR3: TGTGCCAGCAGCCAACGGGACAGAGAGACCCAGTACTTC.

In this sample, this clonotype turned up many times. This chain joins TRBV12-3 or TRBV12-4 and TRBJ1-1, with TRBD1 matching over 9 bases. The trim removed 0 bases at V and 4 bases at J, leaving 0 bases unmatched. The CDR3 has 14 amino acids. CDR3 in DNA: TGTGCCAGCAGTTTAGCGGACAGGGGCACTGAAGCTTTCTTT. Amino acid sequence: CASSLADRGTEAFF.

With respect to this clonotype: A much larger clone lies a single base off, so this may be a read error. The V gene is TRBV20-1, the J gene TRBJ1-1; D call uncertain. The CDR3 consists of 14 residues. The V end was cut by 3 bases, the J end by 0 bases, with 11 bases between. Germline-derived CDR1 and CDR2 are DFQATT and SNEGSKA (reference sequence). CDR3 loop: CSARFRELNTEAFF. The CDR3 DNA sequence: TGCAGTGCTAGGTTCAGAGAGTTGAACACTGAAGCTTTCTTT.

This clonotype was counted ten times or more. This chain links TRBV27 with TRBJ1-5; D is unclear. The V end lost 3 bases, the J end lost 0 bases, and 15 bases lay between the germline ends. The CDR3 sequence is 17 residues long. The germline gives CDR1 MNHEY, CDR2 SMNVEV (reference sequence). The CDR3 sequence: CASSFIPPGDSNQPQHF. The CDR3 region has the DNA TGTGCCAGCAGTTTCATCCCCCCAGGAGATAGCAATCAGCCCCAGCATTTT.

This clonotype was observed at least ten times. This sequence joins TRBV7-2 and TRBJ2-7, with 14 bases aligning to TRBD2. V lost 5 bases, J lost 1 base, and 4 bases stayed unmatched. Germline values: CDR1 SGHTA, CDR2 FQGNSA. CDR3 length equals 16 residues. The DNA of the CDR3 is TGTGCCAGCAGCCGGCGACTAGCGGGAGGGTCCTACGAGCAGTACTTC. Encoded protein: CASSRRLAGGSYEQYF.

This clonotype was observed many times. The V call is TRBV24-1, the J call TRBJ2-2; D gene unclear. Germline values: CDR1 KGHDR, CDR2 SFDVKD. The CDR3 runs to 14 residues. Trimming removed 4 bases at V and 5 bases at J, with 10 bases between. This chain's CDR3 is CATSDNDITGELFF. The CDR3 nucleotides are TGTGCCACCAGTGACAACGACATAACCGGGGAGCTGTTTTTT.

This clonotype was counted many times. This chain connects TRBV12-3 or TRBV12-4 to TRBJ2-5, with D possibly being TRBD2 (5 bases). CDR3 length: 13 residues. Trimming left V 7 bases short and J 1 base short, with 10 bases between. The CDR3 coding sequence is TGTGCCAGCAAGAGTGGGAGCCAAGAGACCCAGTACTTC. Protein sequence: CASKSGSQETQYF.

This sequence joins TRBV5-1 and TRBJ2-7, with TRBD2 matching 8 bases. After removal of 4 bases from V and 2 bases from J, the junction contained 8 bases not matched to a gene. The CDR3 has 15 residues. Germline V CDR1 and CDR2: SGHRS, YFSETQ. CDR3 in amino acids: CASSPGAGVPYEQYF. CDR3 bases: TGCGCCAGCAGCCCGGGAGCGGGAGTTCCCTACGAGCAGTACTTC.

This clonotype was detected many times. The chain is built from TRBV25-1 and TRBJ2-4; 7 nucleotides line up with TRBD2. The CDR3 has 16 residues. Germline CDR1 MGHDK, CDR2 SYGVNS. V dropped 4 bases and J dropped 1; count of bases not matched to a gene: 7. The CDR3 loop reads CASSGGGLGAKNIQYF. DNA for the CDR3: TGTGCCAGCAGTGGGGGGGGATTGGGGGCCAAAAACATTCAGTACTTC.

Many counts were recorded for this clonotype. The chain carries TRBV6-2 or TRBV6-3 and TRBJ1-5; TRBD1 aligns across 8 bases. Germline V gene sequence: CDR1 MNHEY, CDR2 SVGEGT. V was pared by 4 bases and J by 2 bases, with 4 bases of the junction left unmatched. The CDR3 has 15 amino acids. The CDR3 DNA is TGTGCCAGCAGTTCCCAGGACAGGGGCAATCAGCCCCAGCATTTT. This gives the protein CASSSQDRGNQPQHF.

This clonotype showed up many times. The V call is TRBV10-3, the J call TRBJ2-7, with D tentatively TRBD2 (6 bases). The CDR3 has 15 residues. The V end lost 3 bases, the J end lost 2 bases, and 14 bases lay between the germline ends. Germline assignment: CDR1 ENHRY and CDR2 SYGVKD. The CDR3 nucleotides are TGTGCCATCAGTGACGGGGGACGCCGACCCTACGAGCAGTACTTC. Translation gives CAISDGGRRPYEQYF.

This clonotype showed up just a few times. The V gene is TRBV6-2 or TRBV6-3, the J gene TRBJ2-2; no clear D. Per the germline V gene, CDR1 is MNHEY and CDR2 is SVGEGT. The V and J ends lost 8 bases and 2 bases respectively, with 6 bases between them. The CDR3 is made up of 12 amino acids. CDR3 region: CASDRNTGELFF. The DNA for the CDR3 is TGTGCCAGCGATCGAAACACCGGGGAGCTGTTTTTT.